This TCR beta chain was documented in a study of vaccination and CD4 T cells after COVID-19. Study context: Recovered-phase convalescent patients showed SARS-CoV-2 positivity by nasal swab PCR; under 10 were mild, one severe. For post-vaccine samples, collection took place a median approximately 72 days after dose two, ranging from 14 to 241. Notes on the study in general: The study found median SARS-CoV-2-reactive clonotypes rising from roughly 21 to 40, not significantly.

Sequencing of DNA taken from cultured CD4+ T cells relied on the Oncomine TCR Beta short-read assay. In TCRdb, the PCR reads were re-called with MiXCR into one record per CDR3 protein. The sample holds over 15,000 distinct CDR3 sequences; around 53% are singletons and the top ten take about 11%. V lost 1 base to trimming and J lost 5 bases; unmatched junction nucleotides: 1. Germline loops: CDR1 LNHNV, CDR2 YYDKDF (reference sequence). This CDR3 spans 14 amino acids. This clonotype appeared once. Its target is unknown. Treatment specified: approximately 11-day PBMC culture with coronavirus spike peptide pools or control peptides (ViraFEST assay).

Sequencing input: CD4+ T cells from blood, cultured in vitro. This chain uses TRBV15 with TRBJ2-7; 11 nucleotides line up with TRBD1. The sequence was obtained from a human donor who had recovered from COVID-19. CDR3 sequence: CATSRGDRGDEQYF. The CDR3 DNA sequence: TGTGCCACCAGCAGAGGGGACAGGGGGGACGAGCAGTACTTC. The whole variable domain, remainder taken from reference TRBV15 and TRBJ2-7, is DAMVIQNPRYQVTQFGKPVTLSCSQTLNHNVMYWYQQKSSQAPKLLFHYYDKDFNNEADTPDNFQSRRPNTSFCFLDIRSPGLGDTAMYLCATSRGDRGDEQYFGPGTRLTVT.